The 20 T cell receptor beta chains presented below share a single source sample, sequenced in a study of shared clonotypes between healthy human individuals. Measured with immunoSEQ multiplex PCR; TCRdb has only the in-frame clones, and not every one. This table has about 800,000 clones, 96% appearing once. Naive CD8 cells lacked CD45RO, underwent positive selection for CCR7 and left out terminally differentiated effector memory CD45RA+ cells. The sample was naive CD8+ T cells sorted from blood. Every receptor here comes from a man younger than 45 in good health.

Note on this clone: This CDR3 is also generated by other DNA sequences in the sample. The rearrangement uses TRBV27 and TRBJ2-2, with 7 bases aligning to TRBD1. Trimming removed 6 bases from V and 5 bases from J; junction bases left unmatched: 3. Germline V CDR1 and CDR2: MNHEY, SMNVEV (reference sequence). CDR3 length: 13 amino acids. CDR3 DNA: TGTGCCAGCAGCCCGACAGGGACCGGGGAGCTGTTTTTT. It encodes CASSPTGTGELFF.

This clone was counted once. The J gene is TRBJ1-2, the V gene TRBV2; 9 nucleotides agree with TRBD1. This CDR3 has 14 amino acids. The V gene's germline CDR1 is SNHLY and CDR2 FYNNEI. With 10 bases clipped from V and 3 bases from J, the junction kept 9 bases outside the gene matches. As DNA, the CDR3 is TGTGCCAATCCCAACCGGGACAGGGACTATGGCTACACCTTC. It encodes CANPNRDRDYGYTF.

CDR3 protein: CAVTWTVGYGYTF. CDR3 DNA sequence: TGTGCCGTAACCTGGACGGTGGGTTATGGCTACACCTTC. This sequence joins TRBV2 and TRBJ1-2; D not certain. The V gene's germline CDR1 is SNHLY and CDR2 FYNNEI. This CDR3 is built from 13 residues. Trimming left V 11 bases short and J 5 bases short, with 18 bases between.

The rearrangement joins TRBV4-1 to TRBJ2-2, with D unclear. The length of the CDR3 is 13 residues. The germline gives CDR1 MGHRA, CDR2 YSYEKL. The V and J ends lost 0 bases and 7 bases respectively, with 6 bases between them. CDR3 nucleotides: TGCGCCAGCAGCCAAGATCACGGCGGGGAGCTGTTTTTT. Amino acids: CASSQDHGGELFF.

V and J are TRBV9 and TRBJ2-1; 7 bases match TRBD1. The junction had 7 bases not matched to a gene; V was cut back by 2 bases and J by 5 bases. The CDR3 length is 15 residues. Germline V CDR1 and CDR2: SGDLS, YYNGEE. The chain's CDR3 is CASSVQGVYHNEQFF. CDR3 sequence (DNA): TGTGCCAGCAGCGTTCAGGGGGTCTACCACAATGAGCAGTTCTTC.

This clone was detected once. This rearrangement joins TRBV9 to TRBJ2-1; 13 bases are a match to TRBD2. CDR3 length equals 16 residues. Trimming took 4 bases from V and 7 from J; bases not matched to a gene: 8. Germline CDR1 and CDR2: SGDLS and YYNGEE. In DNA, the CDR3 is TGTGCCAGCAGCCCTCGGACTAGCGGGAGTTCAAATGAGCAGTTCTTC. Translated: CASSPRTSGSSNEQFF.

The rearrangement joins TRBV15 to TRBJ2-3, with D possibly TRBD2 on 5 matching bases. Germline CDR1 and CDR2: LNHNV and YYDKDF (reference sequence). CDR3 length: 16 amino acids. Deletions cut 8 bases from V and 2 bases from J, with 20 bases between. The CDR3 nucleotides read TGTGCCACCTGCCCGGGTTTTAGCGAGTACACAGATACGCAGTATTTT. This gives the protein CATCPGFSEYTDTQYF.

The CDR3 region is CASSLVSGWATGELFF. The CDR3 DNA reads as TGTGCCAGCAGCTTAGTTTCGGGATGGGCCACCGGGGAGCTGTTTTTT. The J gene is TRBJ2-2, the V gene TRBV7-2, with D tentatively TRBD2 (5 bases). There are 16 residues in the CDR3. The V and J ends lost 1 base and 4 bases respectively, with 13 bases between them. Germline loops: CDR1 SGHTA, CDR2 FQGNSA. Full variable domain (remainder filled in from reference TRBV7-2 and TRBJ2-2): GAGVSQSPSNKVTEKGKDVELRCDPISGHTALYWYRQSLGQGLEFLIYFQGNSAPDKSGLPSDRFSAERTGGSVSTLTIQRTQQEDSAVYLCASSLVSGWATGELFFGEGSRLTVL.

The chain combines TRBV6-6 with TRBJ2-7; 10 nucleotides agree with TRBD2. Trimming at V came to 6 bases and at J to 7 bases, leaving 12 bases not matched to a gene. The CDR3 contains 15 residues. From germline, CDR1 is MNHNY and CDR2 SVGAGI (reference sequence). This chain's CDR3 is CASSEVTSGLMEQYF. The CDR3 DNA follows: TGTGCCAGCAGCGAAGTGACTAGCGGGCTAATGGAGCAGTACTTC.

The rearrangement links TRBV10-2 to TRBJ1-1; tentatively, D is TRBD1 (5 bases). V gave up 2 bases and J gave up 11 bases, with 15 bases separating them. The CDR3 has 13 residues. CDR1 is WSHSY, CDR2 SAAADI, per germline. CDR3 coding DNA: TGCGCCAGCAGTGAGGGGGACCGCCTCCGGGCTTTCTTT. As protein: CASSEGDRLRAFF.

J is TRBJ2-7 and V is TRBV27, with TRBD1 matching over 7 bases. The CDR3 is 15 amino acids. V shed 0 bases, J shed 0 bases, and the junction held 2 bases outside the gene matches. Germline V CDR1 and CDR2: MNHEY, SMNVEV (reference sequence). CDR3 DNA: TGTGCCAGCAGTTTATCGGGGGACAGCTCCTACGAGCAGTACTTC. Protein: CASSLSGDSSYEQYF.

The V gene is TRBV2, the J gene TRBJ1-1; D uncertain. Trimming cost V 6 bases and J 1 base, with 12 bases left between them. The V gene's germline CDR1 is SNHLY and CDR2 FYNNEI. This CDR3 is built from 14 residues. CDR3 sequence (DNA): TGTGCCAGCAGGCCCCAAGGAGGGAACACTGAAGCTTTCTTT. Translated, it gives CASRPQGGNTEAFF.

This clone was seen a single time. V usage is TRBV2 and J usage is TRBJ2-1, with a possible D match to TRBD2 (6 bases). Germline V gene sequence: CDR1 SNHLY, CDR2 FYNNEI. The CDR3 has 16 amino acids. The V gene lost 0 bases and the J gene lost 5 bases, with 14 bases spanning the gap. This chain's CDR3 is CASSEAQASDHNEQFF. In nucleotides, the CDR3 is TGTGCCAGCAGTGAAGCGCAGGCTAGCGATCACAATGAGCAGTTCTTC.

V gene TRBV7-8 combines with J gene TRBJ2-1; no definite D call. This CDR3 comprises 17 residues. V shed 5 bases and J shed 0 bases, with 17 bases lying between them. Germline V gene data show CDR1 as SGHVS and CDR2 as FQNEAQ. CDR3 protein: CASSPHQIASSYNEQFF. The CDR3 DNA is TGTGCCAGCAGCCCACACCAAATAGCCAGCTCCTACAATGAGCAGTTCTTC.

This chain links TRBV10-2 with TRBJ2-3; D is possibly TRBD2 (6 bases). Trimming removed 6 bases from V and 0 bases from J, with 13 bases in between. This CDR3 region has 15 residues. Germline CDR1 is WSHSY and CDR2 is SAAADI. CDR3 nucleotide sequence: TGCGCCAGCAGCGTAACCGGGACTAGCACAGATACGCAGTATTTT. Its protein is CASSVTGTSTDTQYF.

V is TRBV27 and J is TRBJ2-1; 10 bases fit TRBD1. V lost 4 bases, J lost 8 bases, and 8 bases stayed unmatched. Germline V CDR1 and CDR2: MNHEY, SMNVEV (reference sequence). CDR3 length: 15 amino acids. The CDR3 coding sequence is TGTGCCAGCAGTTACGGGACAGGGGTGCTCCATGAGCAGTTCTTC. Translation gives CASSYGTGVLHEQFF.

The chain links TRBV9 to TRBJ2-7; 8 bases are a match to TRBD1. Trimming took 0 bases from V and 6 from J; bases not matched to a gene: 8. Germline CDR1 reads SGDLS; CDR2 reads YYNGEE. The length of the CDR3 is 15 residues. The CDR3 nucleotides read TGTGCCAGCAGCGTAGTCGGGCAGGGGGCGAGCGAGCAGTACTTC. Translating gives CASSVVGQGASEQYF.

The chain couples TRBV7-9 to TRBJ2-5; D is unresolved. Germline CDR1 reads SEHNR; CDR2 reads FQNEAQ (reference sequence). CDR3 size: 12 residues. The V end lost 0 bases, the J end lost 5 bases, and 4 bases lay between the germline ends. In DNA, the CDR3 is TGTGCCAGCAGCTTAGCAGAGGAGACCCAGTACTTC. This translates into CASSLAEETQYF.

The rearrangement joins TRBV15 to TRBJ2-1; D uncertain. In germline, CDR1 is LNHNV, CDR2 YYDKDF (reference sequence). Trimming stripped 5 bases from V and 9 bases from J, with 11 bases between. The CDR3 totals 12 residues. The DNA of the CDR3 is TGTGCCACCAGCGGCGTGTCGGGTGAGCAGTTCTTC. Its translation is CATSGVSGEQFF. The whole variable domain, remainder taken from reference TRBV15 and TRBJ2-1, is DAMVIQNPRYQVTQFGKPVTLSCSQTLNHNVMYWYQQKSSQAPKLLFHYYDKDFNNEADTPDNFQSRRPNTSFCFLDIRSPGLGDTAMYLCATSGVSGEQFFGPGTRLTVL.

The chain combines TRBV7-3 with TRBJ2-3, with D tentatively TRBD2 (5 bases). Germline-derived CDR1 and CDR2 are SGHTA and FQGTGA. Trimming left V 8 bases short and J 7 bases short, with 19 bases between. CDR3 size: 14 residues. The CDR3 sequence: CASSPLAGAHTQYF. DNA of the CDR3: TGTGCCAGCTCCCCCCTGGCGGGCGCTCATACGCAGTATTTT. Together with reference TRBV7-3 and TRBJ2-3, the CDR3 gives the full variable domain: GAGVSQTPSNKVTEKGKYVELRCDPISGHTALYWYRQSLGQGPEFLIYFQGTGAADDSGLPNDRFFAVRPEGSVSTLKIQRTERGDSAVYLCASSPLAGAHTQYFGPGTRLTVL.